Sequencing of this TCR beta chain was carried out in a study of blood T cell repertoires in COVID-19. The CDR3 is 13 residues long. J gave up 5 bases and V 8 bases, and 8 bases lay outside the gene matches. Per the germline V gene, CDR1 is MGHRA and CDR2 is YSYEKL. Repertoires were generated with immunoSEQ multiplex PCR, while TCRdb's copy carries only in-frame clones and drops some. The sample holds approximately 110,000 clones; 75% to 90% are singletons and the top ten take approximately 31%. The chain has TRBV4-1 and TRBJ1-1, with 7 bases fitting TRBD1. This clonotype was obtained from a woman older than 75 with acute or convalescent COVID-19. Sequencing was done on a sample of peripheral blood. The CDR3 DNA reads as TGCGCCAGCGCCGACAGGGCCAATACTGAAGCTTTCTTT. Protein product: CASADRANTEAFF.